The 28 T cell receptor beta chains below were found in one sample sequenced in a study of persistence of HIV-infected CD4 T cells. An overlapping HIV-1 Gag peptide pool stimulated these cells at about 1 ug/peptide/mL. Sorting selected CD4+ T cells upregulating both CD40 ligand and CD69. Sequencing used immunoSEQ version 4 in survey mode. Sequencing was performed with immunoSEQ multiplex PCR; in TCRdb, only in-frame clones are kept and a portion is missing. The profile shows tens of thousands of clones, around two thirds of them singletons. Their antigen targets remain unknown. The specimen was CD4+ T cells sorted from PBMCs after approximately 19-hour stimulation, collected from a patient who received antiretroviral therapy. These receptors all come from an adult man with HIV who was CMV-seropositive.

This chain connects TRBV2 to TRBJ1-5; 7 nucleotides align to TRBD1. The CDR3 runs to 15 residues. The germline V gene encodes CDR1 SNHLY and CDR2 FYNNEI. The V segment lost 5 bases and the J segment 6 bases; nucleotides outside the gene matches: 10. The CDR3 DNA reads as TGTGCCAGCAGTAGGGGCACAGGGGCGCGTCAGCCCCAGCATTTT. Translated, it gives CASSRGTGARQPQHF.

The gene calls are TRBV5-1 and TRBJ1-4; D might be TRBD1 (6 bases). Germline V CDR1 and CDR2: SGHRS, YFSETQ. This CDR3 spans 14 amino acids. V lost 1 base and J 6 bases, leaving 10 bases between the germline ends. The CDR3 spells CASSLQGPYEKLFF. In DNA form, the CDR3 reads TGCGCCAGCAGCTTGCAGGGGCCCTATGAAAAACTGTTTTTT.

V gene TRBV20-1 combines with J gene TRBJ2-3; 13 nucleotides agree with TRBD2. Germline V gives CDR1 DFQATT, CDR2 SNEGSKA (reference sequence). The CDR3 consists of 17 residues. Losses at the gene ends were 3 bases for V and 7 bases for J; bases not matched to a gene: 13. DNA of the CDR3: TGCAGTGCTAGTGGCCGGGGACTAGCGGGGCTGTCTAATACGCAGTATTTT. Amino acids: CSASGRGLAGLSNTQYF.

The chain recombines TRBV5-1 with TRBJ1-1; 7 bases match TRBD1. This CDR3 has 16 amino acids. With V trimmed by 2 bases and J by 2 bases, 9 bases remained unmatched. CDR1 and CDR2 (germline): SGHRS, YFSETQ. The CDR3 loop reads CASSLLTGRANTEAFF. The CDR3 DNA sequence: TGCGCCAGCAGCTTACTGACAGGGCGCGCCAACACTGAAGCTTTCTTT. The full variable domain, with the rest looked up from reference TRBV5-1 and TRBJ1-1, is KAGVTQTPRYLIKTRGQQVTLSCSPISGHRSVSWYQQTPGQGLQFLFEYFSETQRNKGNFPGRFSGRQFSNSRSEMNVSTLELGDSALYLCASSLLTGRANTEAFFGQGTRLTVV.

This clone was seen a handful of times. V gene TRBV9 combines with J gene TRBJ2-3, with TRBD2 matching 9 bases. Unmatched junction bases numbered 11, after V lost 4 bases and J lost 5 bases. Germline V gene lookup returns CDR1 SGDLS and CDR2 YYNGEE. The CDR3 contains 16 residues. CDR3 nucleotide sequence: TGTGCCAGCAGCCCCTCCGGCGGGGGGGCCGGAGATACGCAGTATTTT. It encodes CASSPSGGGAGDTQYF.

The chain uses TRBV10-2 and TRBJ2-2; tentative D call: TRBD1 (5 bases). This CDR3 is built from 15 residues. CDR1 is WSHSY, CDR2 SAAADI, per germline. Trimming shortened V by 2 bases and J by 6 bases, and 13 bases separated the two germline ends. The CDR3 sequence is CASSETRKGPGELFF. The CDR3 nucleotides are TGCGCCAGCAGTGAGACCCGCAAGGGGCCCGGGGAGCTGTTTTTT.

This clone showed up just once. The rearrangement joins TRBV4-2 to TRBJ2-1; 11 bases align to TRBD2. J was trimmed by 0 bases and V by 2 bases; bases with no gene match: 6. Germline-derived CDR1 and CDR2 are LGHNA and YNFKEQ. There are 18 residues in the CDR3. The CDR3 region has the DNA TGTGCCAGCAGCCAACGGCTAGCGGGGGGAAGCTCCTACAATGAGCAGTTCTTC. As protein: CASSQRLAGGSSYNEQFF.

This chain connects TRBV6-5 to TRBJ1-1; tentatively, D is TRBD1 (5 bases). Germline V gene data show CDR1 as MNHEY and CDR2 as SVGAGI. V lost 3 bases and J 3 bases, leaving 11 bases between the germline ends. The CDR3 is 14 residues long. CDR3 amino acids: CASSYGAGDTEAFF. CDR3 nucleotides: TGTGCCAGCAGTTATGGGGCGGGGGACACTGAAGCTTTCTTT.

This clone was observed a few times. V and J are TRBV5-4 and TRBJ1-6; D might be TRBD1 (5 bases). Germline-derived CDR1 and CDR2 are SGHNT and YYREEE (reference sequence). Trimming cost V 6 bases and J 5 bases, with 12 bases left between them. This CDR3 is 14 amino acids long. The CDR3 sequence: CASTPGPNNSPLHF. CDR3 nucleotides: TGTGCCAGCACACCGGGGCCTAATAATTCACCCCTCCACTTT.

CDR3 DNA sequence: TGTGCCAGCAGTTTCCTACACAGCTCTGGGGCCAACGTCCTGACTTTC. Residues: CASSFLHSSGANVLTF. This chain connects TRBV6-5 to TRBJ2-6, with D uncertain. This CDR3 has 16 residues. Germline V gene sequence: CDR1 MNHEY, CDR2 SVGAGI. With 4 bases removed from V and 0 bases from J, the gap between germline ends came to 10 bases.

The CDR3, as DNA: TGTGCCAGCAGCGTAGCGGGAGGTGAGGGGGGGCGTGAGCAGTACTTC. Translated, it gives CASSVAGGEGGREQYF. The gene calls are TRBV9 and TRBJ2-7, with a tentative D call TRBD2 (7 bases). V was shortened by 0 bases and J by 7 bases, with 20 bases between the two germline ends. CDR1 is SGDLS and CDR2 is YYNGEE in the germline V gene. The CDR3 consists of 16 residues.

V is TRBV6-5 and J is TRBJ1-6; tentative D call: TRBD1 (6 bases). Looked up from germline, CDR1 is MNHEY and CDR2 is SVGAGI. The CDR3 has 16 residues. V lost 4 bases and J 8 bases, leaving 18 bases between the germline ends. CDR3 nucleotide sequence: TGTGCCAGCAGTTCTGGGGGGGGCCCTCGGGATTCACCCCTCCACTTT. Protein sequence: CASSSGGGPRDSPLHF.

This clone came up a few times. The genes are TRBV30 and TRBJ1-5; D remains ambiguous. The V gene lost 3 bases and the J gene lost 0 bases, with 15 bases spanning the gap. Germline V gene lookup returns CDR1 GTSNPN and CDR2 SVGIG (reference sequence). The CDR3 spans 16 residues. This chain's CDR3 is CAWSTPGSFSNQPQHF. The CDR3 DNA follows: TGTGCCTGGAGCACCCCGGGGTCCTTTAGCAATCAGCCCCAGCATTTT.

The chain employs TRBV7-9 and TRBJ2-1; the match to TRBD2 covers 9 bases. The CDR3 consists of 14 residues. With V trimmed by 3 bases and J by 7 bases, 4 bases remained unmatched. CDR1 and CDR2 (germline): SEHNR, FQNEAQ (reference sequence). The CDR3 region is CASSFGLARNEQFF. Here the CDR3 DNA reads TGTGCCAGCAGCTTCGGACTAGCGAGAAATGAGCAGTTCTTC.

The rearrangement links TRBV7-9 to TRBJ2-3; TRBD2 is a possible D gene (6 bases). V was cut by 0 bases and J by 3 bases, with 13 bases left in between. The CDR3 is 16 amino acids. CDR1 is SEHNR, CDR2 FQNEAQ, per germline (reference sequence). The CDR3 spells CASSLARREGTDTQYF. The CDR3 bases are TGTGCCAGCAGCTTAGCAAGGAGGGAAGGGACAGATACGCAGTATTTT.

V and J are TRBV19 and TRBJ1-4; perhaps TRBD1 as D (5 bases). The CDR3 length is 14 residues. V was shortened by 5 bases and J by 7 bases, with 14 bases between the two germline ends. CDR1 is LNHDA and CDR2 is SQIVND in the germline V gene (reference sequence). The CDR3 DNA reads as TGTGCCAGTAGTCCCCCCGGGGGGAGTGAAAAACTGTTTTTT. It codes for CASSPPGGSEKLFF.

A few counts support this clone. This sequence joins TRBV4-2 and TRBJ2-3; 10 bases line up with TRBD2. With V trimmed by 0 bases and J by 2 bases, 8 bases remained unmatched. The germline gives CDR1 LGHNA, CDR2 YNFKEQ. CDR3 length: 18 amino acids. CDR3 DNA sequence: TGTGCCAGCAGCCAAGAACCTAGCGGGGGAAGGATCACAGATACGCAGTATTTT. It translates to CASSQEPSGGRITDTQYF.

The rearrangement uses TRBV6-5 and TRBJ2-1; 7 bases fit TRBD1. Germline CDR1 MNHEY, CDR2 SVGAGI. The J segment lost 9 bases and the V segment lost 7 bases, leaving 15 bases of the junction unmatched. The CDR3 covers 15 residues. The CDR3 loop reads CASKIDRVGGGEQFF. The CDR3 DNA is TGTGCCAGCAAAATAGACAGGGTAGGGGGTGGTGAGCAGTTCTTC.

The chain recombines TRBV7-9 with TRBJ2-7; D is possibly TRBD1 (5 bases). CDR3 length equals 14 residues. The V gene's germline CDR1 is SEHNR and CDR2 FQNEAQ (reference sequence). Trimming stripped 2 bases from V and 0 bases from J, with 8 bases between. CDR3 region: CASSLTDSSYEQYF. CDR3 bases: TGTGCCAGCAGCTTAACCGACAGCTCCTACGAGCAGTACTTC.

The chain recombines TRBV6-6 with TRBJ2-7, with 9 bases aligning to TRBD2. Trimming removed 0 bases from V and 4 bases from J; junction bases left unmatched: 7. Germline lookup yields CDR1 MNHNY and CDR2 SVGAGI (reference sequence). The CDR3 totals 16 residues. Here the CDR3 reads CASSYSAAGGPYEQYF. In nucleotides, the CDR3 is TGTGCCAGCAGTTACTCTGCAGCGGGGGGTCCATACGAGCAGTACTTC.

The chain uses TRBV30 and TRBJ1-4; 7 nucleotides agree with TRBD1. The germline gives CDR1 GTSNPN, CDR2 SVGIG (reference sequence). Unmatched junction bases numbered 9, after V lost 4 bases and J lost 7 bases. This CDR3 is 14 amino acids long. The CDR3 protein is CAWINKGASEKLFF. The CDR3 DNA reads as TGTGCCTGGATCAACAAGGGGGCGAGTGAAAAACTGTTTTTT. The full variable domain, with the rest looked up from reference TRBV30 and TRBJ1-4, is SQTIHQWPATLVQPVGSPLSLECTVEGTSNPNLYWYRQAAGRGLQLLFYSVGIGQISSEVPQNLSASRPQDRQFILSSKKLLLSDSGFYLCAWINKGASEKLFFGSGTQLSVL.

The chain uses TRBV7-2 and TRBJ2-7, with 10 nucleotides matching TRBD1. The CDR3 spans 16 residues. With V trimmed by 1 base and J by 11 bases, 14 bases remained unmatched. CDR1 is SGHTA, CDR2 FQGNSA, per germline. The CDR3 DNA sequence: TGTGCCAGCAGCTTAGTCTCCGGGACAGGGGTTTACGATGAGTACTTC. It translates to CASSLVSGTGVYDEYF.

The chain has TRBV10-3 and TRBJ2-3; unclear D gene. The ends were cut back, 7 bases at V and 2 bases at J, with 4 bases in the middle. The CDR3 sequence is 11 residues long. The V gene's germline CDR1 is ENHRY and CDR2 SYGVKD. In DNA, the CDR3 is TGTGCCATCATGGACACAGATACGCAGTATTTT. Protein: CAIMDTDTQYF.

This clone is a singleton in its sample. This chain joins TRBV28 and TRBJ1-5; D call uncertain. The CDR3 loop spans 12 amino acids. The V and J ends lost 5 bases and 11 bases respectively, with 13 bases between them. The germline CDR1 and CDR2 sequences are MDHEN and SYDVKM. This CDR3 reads CASSPLGGTQHF. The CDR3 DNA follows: TGTGCCAGCAGTCCCCTGGGTGGGACCCAGCATTTT.

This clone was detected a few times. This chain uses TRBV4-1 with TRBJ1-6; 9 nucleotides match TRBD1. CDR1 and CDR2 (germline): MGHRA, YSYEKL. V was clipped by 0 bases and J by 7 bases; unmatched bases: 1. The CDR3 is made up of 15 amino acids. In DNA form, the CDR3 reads TGCGCCAGCAGCCAAGAAGACAGGGGGAATTCACCCCTCCACTTT. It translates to CASSQEDRGNSPLHF.

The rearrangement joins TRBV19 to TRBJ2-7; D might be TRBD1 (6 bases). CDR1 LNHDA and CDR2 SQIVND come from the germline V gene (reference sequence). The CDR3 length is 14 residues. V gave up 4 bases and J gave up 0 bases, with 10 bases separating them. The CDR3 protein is CASSTQGNSYEQYF. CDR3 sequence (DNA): TGTGCCAGTAGTACACAGGGTAACTCCTACGAGCAGTACTTC.

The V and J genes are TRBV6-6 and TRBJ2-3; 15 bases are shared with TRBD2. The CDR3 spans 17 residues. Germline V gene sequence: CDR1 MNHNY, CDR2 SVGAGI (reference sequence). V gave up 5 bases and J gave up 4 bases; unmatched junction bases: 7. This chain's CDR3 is CASSLGLAGGRADTQYF. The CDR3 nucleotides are TGTGCCAGCAGTCTCGGACTAGCGGGGGGGCGCGCAGATACGCAGTATTTT.

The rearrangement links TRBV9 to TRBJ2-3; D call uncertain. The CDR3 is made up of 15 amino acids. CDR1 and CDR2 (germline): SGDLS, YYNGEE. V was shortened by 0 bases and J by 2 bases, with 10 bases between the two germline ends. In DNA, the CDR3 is TGTGCCAGCAGCGTAGGGGCAGGAGTCACAGATACGCAGTATTTT. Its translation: CASSVGAGVTDTQYF.